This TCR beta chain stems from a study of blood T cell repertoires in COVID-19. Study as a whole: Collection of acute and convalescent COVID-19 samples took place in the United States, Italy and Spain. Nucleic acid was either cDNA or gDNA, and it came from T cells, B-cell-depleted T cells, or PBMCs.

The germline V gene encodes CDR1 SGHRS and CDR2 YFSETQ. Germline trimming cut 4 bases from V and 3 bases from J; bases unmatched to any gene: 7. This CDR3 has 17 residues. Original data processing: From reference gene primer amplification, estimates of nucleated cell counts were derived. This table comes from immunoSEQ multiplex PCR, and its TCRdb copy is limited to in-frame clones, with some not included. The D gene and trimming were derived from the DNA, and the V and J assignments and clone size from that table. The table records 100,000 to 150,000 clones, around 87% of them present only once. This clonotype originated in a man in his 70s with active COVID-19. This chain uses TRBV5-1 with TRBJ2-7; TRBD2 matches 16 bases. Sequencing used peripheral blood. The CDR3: CASSPGTSGRAYYEQYF. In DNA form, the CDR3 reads TGCGCCAGCAGCCCCGGGACTAGCGGGAGGGCGTACTACGAGCAGTACTTC.